This TCR beta chain was documented in a study of blood T cell repertoires in COVID-19. Participant-reported clinical history was the basis for cohort assignment. Original handling: Scientists estimated how many nucleated cells there were by amplifying reference gene primers. Using immunoSEQ multiplex PCR, the repertoire was profiled, and TCRdb retains in-frame clones only, with some absent. From that table come the V and J calls and clone size; the DNA was used to work out D and trimming. The sample has about 220,000 clones; about 88% are singletons. Germline CDR1 SGDLS, CDR2 YYNGEE. The CDR3 covers 14 residues. The V and J ends lost 3 bases and 9 bases, in that order; junction bases with no gene match: 5.

The chain joins TRBV9 to TRBJ1-6; 8 bases line up with TRBD1. This TCR was recovered from a woman aged 25 to 39 who had recovered from COVID-19. The sample consisted of PBMCs or T cells enriched from blood (not recorded which). The CDR3 loop reads CASSEDRVPSPLHF. Written as DNA, the CDR3 is TGTGCCAGCAGCGAGGACAGGGTCCCTTCACCCCTCCACTTT.